The sequence of this TCR beta chain was determined in a study of T cells in Graves' hyperthyroidism and ophthalmopathy. Amplification of TCR beta CDR3 regions was performed using RNA transcripts as template. Using the HTBI primer set, a first-round RT-PCR was run on the TCR CDR3. TCRdb called the multiplex PCR reads again in MiXCR, with one record for every CDR3 protein. The sample has a few hundred thousand distinct CDR3 sequences, 15% to 20% seen once. The authors took PBMCs from 8.5 to 10 ml fresh peripheral blood. The table lists this clonotype with a few counts. CDR1 is MNHNS and CDR2 is SASEGT in the germline V gene. Trimming pared 6 bases from V and 6 bases from J, leaving 18 bases between. This CDR3 is built from 14 residues.

Sequencing used blood. The TCR originated in a woman between 35 and 50 years old with Graves' ophthalmopathy. The chain employs TRBV6-1 and TRBJ2-7, with a weak D call TRBD1 (6 bases). The CDR3 loop reads CASRSGQRVLEQYF. The DNA of the CDR3 is TGTGCCAGCAGATCTGGACAGCGCGTCCTCGAGCAGTACTTC.